The 11 T cell receptor beta chains given below trace back to one sample, sequenced in a study of T-cell memory formation after mild COVID-19. Each CDR3 protein gets one entry after TCRdb re-called the 5' RACE reads with MiXCR. The table shows about 470,000 distinct CDR3 sequences, with nearly 25% occurring only once. Material: PBMCs or a T cell subset sorted from them (not recorded which). The source of these receptors is an adult woman who had mild COVID-19 (a few samples of this study predate the infection). Cell type and time point are not known.

The gene calls are TRBV6-2 or TRBV6-3 and TRBJ1-1, with D possibly matching TRBD1 (6 bases). CDR1 is MNHEY and CDR2 is SVGEGT in the germline V gene. V dropped 0 bases and J dropped 1 base, with 12 bases sitting between them. The CDR3 contains 16 residues. The CDR3 is CASSYSWDIQNTEAFF. DNA for the CDR3: TGTGCCAGCAGTTACTCGTGGGACATTCAGAACACTGAAGCTTTCTTT.

The J gene is TRBJ1-1, the V gene TRBV5-1; 10 bases agree with TRBD1. The CDR3 is 16 residues long. The V and J ends lost 2 bases and 3 bases, in that order; junction bases with no gene match: 7. Germline CDR1 is SGHRS and CDR2 is YFSETQ. As DNA, the CDR3 is TGCGCCAGCAGCTTCATCAAGGGGACAGGGGACACTGAAGCTTTCTTT. Translating it yields CASSFIKGTGDTEAFF.

The table lists this clonotype with many counts. The V and J genes are TRBV5-5 and TRBJ2-7; D remains unclear. CDR1 is SGHKS, CDR2 YYEKEE, per germline (reference sequence). V lost 0 bases to trimming and J lost 7 bases, with 8 bases between them. The CDR3 length is 12 residues. CDR3 in amino acids: CASSLEFGEQYF. The CDR3, as DNA: TGTGCCAGCAGCTTGGAATTCGGGGAGCAGTACTTC.

This clonotype was detected a few times. This rearrangement joins TRBV12-3 or TRBV12-4 to TRBJ1-1; 8 nucleotides line up with TRBD1. Unmatched junction bases numbered 4, after V lost 6 bases and J lost 1 base. This CDR3 is built from 14 residues. The CDR3 DNA reads TGTGCCAGCAGGCCCGGGACAGGGAACACTGAAGCTTTCTTT. Protein: CASRPGTGNTEAFF.

This clonotype was observed a handful of times. The V gene is TRBV9, the J gene TRBJ2-2, with 10 bases identical to TRBD1. This CDR3 comprises 17 residues. Looked up from germline, CDR1 is SGDLS and CDR2 is YYNGEE. The V gene end was trimmed by 1 base and the J gene end by 6 bases; junction bases not matched to a gene: 9. CDR3: CASSVFSGTGAAGELFF. DNA for the CDR3: TGTGCCAGCAGCGTATTTTCTGGGACAGGGGCAGCCGGGGAGCTGTTTTTT.

This clonotype showed up many times. The chain is built from TRBV4-2 and TRBJ2-7; 10 bases are shared with TRBD2. The CDR3 has 15 residues. Germline assignment: CDR1 LGHNA and CDR2 YNFKEQ. The V segment lost 4 bases and the J segment 0 bases; nucleotides outside the gene matches: 3. CDR3 nucleotides: TGTGCCAGCAGCCTAAGACTAGCGGGCTCCTACGAGCAGTACTTC. Its protein product is CASSLRLAGSYEQYF.

V usage is TRBV5-4 and J usage is TRBJ2-1, with 10 bases matching TRBD2. V lost 1 base, J lost 10 bases, and 20 bases stayed unmatched. The V gene's germline CDR1 is SGHNT and CDR2 YYREEE (reference sequence). This CDR3 region has 19 residues. The CDR3 sequence: CASSLRVASGSFLSGEQFF. The DNA for the CDR3 is TGTGCCAGCAGCTTGCGGGTAGCTAGCGGGAGTTTTTTGTCGGGGGAGCAGTTCTTC.

The chain joins TRBV21-1 to TRBJ2-1; the table's D call TRBD2 went unverified against the DNA. TRBV21-1 has pseudogene status. This CDR3 has 19 residues. The DNA for the CDR3 is TGTGCCAGCAGCAAAGGGAACCAGCGGGACGGAGGTTCCTACAATGAGCAGTTCTTC. It yields the protein CASSKGNQRDGGSYNEQFF.

There are a few counts of this clonotype. The rearrangement joins TRBV4-2 to TRBJ2-7; 8 nucleotides agree with TRBD2. The CDR3 has 16 amino acids. The germline gives CDR1 LGHNA, CDR2 YNFKEQ. J lost 3 bases, V lost 4 bases, and 11 bases had no gene match. This CDR3 reads CASSLTLTSGDYEQYF. CDR3 DNA: TGTGCCAGCAGCCTCACACTTACTAGCGGTGACTACGAGCAGTACTTC.

V gene TRBV20-1 combines with J gene TRBJ2-5; the D call may be TRBD1 or TRBD2 (5 bases each). CDR1 DFQATT and CDR2 SNEGSKA come from the germline V gene (reference sequence). Trimming cost V 6 bases and J 2 bases, with 13 bases left between them. CDR3 size: 13 residues. In DNA, the CDR3 is TGCAGTGCCAGGGAATGGGGGCAAGAGACCCAGTACTTC. Translating gives CSAREWGQETQYF.

This clonotype was observed a handful of times. The chain employs TRBV12-3 or TRBV12-4 and TRBJ2-2; D might be TRBD2 (6 bases). There are 15 residues in the CDR3. V was shortened by 6 bases and J by 10 bases, with 21 bases between the two germline ends. CDR3 nucleotides: TGTGCCAGCAGCCCGATGGGGAGCGGGTCCGTGGAGCTGTTTTTT. Residues: CASSPMGSGSVELFF.